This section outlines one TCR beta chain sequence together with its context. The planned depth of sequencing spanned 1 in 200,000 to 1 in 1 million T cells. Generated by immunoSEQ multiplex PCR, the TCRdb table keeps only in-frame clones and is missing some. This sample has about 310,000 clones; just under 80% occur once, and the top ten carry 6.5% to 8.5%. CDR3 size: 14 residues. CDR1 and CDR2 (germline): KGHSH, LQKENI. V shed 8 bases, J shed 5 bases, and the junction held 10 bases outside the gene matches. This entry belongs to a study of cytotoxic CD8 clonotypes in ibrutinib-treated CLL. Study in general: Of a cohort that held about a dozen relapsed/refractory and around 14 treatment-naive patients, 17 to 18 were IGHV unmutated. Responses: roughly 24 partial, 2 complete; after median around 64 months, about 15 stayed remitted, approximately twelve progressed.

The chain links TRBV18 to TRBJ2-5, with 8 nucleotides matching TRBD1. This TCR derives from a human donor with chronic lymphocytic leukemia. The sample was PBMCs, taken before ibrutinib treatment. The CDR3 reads CASTTRTGLETQYF. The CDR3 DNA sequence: TGTGCCAGCACCACTAGGACAGGGCTGGAGACCCAGTACTTC.